This T cell receptor beta chain was sequenced in a study of T cells in Graves' hyperthyroidism and ophthalmopathy. Overall study findings and caveats: The majority of expanded thyroid clonotypes above 0.001 also appeared in blood. Patients with ophthalmopathy were separated from those with stable hyperthyroidism by a 13 V-J model.

TCR beta CDR3 regions were amplified from RNA. HTBI primers were employed in a first-round RT-PCR of the TCR CDR3. TCRdb processed the multiplex PCR reads anew with MiXCR; each CDR3 protein has one entry. Of almost 350,000 distinct CDR3 sequences in the sample, about a sixth were seen once. The ends lost 5 bases at V and 4 bases at J; junction bases unmatched: 11. CDR3 length: 15 amino acids. Germline V gene sequence: CDR1 MNHNS, CDR2 SASEGT. On this clonotype: Its cognate antigen is unknown.

The receptor comes from a woman in her thirties or forties with Graves' ophthalmopathy. This chain uses TRBV6-1 with TRBJ2-7, with 7 positions matching TRBD1. The specimen sequenced was blood. CDR3 nucleotide sequence: TGTGCCAGCAGTCCGTCCGGACAGGTTACGTACGAGCAGTACTTC. Its protein product is CASSPSGQVTYEQYF.